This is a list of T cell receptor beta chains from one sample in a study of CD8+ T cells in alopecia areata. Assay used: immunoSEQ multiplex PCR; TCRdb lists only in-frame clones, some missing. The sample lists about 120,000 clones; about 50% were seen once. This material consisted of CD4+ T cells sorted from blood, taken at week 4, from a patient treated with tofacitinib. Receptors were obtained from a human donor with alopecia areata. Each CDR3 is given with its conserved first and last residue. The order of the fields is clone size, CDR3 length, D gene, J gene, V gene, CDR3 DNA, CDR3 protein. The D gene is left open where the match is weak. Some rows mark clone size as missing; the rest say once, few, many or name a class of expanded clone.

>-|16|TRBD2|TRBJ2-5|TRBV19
TGTGCCAGTAGTACTCGGAGGCTAGCGGGATTAGAGACCCAGTACTTC
CASSTRRLAGLETQYF
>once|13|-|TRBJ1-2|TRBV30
TGTGCCCGACGAGTAGCCAGCGGGGCTGGCTACACCTTC
CARRVASGAGYTF
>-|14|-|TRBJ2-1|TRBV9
TGTGCCAGCAGCCTGGGACGGAGTACGAATGAGCAGTTCTTC
CASSLGRSTNEQFF
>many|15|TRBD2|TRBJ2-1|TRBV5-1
TGCGCCAGCAGATTGACTAGCGGGGTTAACAATGAGCAGTTCTTC
CASRLTSGVNNEQFF
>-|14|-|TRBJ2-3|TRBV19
TGTGCCAGTAGTACTGGGACTCAGACGGATACGCAGTATTTT
CASSTGTQTDTQYF
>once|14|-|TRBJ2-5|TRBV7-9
TGTGCCAGCAGCTTAGTGGTCAGCCAAGAGACCCAGTACTTC
CASSLVVSQETQYF
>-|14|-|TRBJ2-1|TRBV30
TGTGCCTGGAGTGTCGGGAACTCCTACAATGAGCAGTTCTTC
CAWSVGNSYNEQFF
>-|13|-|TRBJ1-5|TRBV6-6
TGTGCCAGCAGGACGGCCAGAGATCAGCCCCAGCATTTT
CASRTARDQPQHF
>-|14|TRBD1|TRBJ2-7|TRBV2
TGTGCCAGCTCGCAGGGACAGAATCCTTACGAGCAGTACTTC
CASSQGQNPYEQYF
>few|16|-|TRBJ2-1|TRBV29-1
TGCAGCGTTGACCAGGGGGCGAGCGGGAGACGGAATGAGCAGTTCTTC
CSVDQGASGRRNEQFF
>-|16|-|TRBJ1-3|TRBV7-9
TGTGCCAGCAGCTTAAGCCTATCTAGCTCTGGAAACACCATATATTTT
CASSLSLSSSGNTIYF
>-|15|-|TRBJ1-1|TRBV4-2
TGTGCCAGCAGCCAATACGGGTGGCGGAACACTGAAGCTTTCTTT
CASSQYGWRNTEAFF
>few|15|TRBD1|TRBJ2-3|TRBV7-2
TGTGCCAGCAGCCTGACAGGGGTGGTGACAGATACGCAGTATTTT
CASSLTGVVTDTQYF
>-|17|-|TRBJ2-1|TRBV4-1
TGCGCCAGCAGCCAAGACAGACTAGTGAGCTCCTACAATGAGCAGTTCTTC
CASSQDRLVSSYNEQFF
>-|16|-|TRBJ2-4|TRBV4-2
TGTGCCAGCAGCCATTATAGCGGACTAGCCAAAAACATTCAGTACTTC
CASSHYSGLAKNIQYF
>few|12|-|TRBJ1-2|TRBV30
TGTGCCTGGAGTCGGGGGGCCTATGGCTACACCTTC
CAWSRGAYGYTF